These T cell receptor beta chains were read from a single sample in a study of low-dose radiotherapy and immunotherapy resistance in tumors. From the reads, TCRdb called clonotypes with MiXCR, one entry per CDR3 protein. The data hold 80,000 to 95,000 distinct CDR3 sequences, with just under 9.5% observed a single time. The sequences come from PBMCs, collected before treatment. The receptors here all came from a male donor with prostate cancer. Both conserved end residues are part of each CDR3. Each record gives: J gene, V gene, D gene, CDR3 protein. The D gene is left open where the match is weak.

J gene: TRBJ2-3
V gene: TRBV28
D gene: NA
CDR3 protein: CATRQNTDTQYF

J gene: TRBJ2-4
V gene: TRBV9
D gene: NA
CDR3 protein: CASSVDRGRNIQYF

J gene: TRBJ2-7
V gene: TRBV20-1
D gene: TRBD2
CDR3 protein: CSARDPSPSGSYEQYF

J gene: TRBJ1-2
V gene: TRBV7-2
D gene: NA
CDR3 protein: CASSHRGGYYGYTF

J gene: TRBJ2-2
V gene: TRBV27
D gene: NA
CDR3 protein: CASSLSRRTGELFF

J gene: TRBJ2-3
V gene: TRBV27
D gene: NA
CDR3 protein: CASRSGVVGDTQYF

J gene: TRBJ2-5
V gene: TRBV7-7
D gene: NA
CDR3 protein: CASSLSSGRQETQYF

J gene: TRBJ2-3
V gene: TRBV7-2
D gene: NA
CDR3 protein: CASSLAGIPTDTQYF

J gene: TRBJ2-2
V gene: TRBV28
D gene: TRBD2
CDR3 protein: CATIPASGRAATSGELFF

J gene: TRBJ2-1
V gene: TRBV7-9
D gene: NA
CDR3 protein: CASSLGQAITMYNEQFF

J gene: TRBJ2-3
V gene: TRBV4-2
D gene: TRBD2
CDR3 protein: CASSHVSSGTDTQYF